This T cell receptor beta chain is drawn from a study of T cell responses to AZD1222 COVID-19 vaccine. TCRdb's copy holds only in-frame clones and misses some; the assay was immunoSEQ multiplex PCR. Altogether 60,000 to 75,000 clones are present, roughly 89% being singletons, with the ten largest covering under 6.5%. CDR1 and CDR2 from the germline V gene are SGHRS and YFSETQ. The ends lost 0 bases at V and 3 bases at J; junction bases unmatched: 3. CDR3 length equals 15 residues. As regards this clone: Its specificity is unknown.

Study results and caveats: Donors skewed white British and female; clonal diversity was possibly underestimated. Only a handful of AZD1222 recipients, roughly six in all, had baseline seropositivity. Receipt of two AZD1222 doses was followed by a rise in Spike-specific TCR breadth and depth.

The material sequenced was peripheral blood, taken on day 0 of AZD1222 vaccination. The sequence was collected from an adult in good health. This sequence joins TRBV5-1 and TRBJ2-1; 7 positions match TRBD1. This CDR3 reads CASSLGGQNYNEQFF. Here the CDR3 DNA reads TGCGCCAGCAGCTTGGGGGGACAGAACTACAATGAGCAGTTCTTC.